This T cell receptor (beta chain) was profiled in a study of T cell repertoires in cytomegalovirus infection (dated by TCRdb to the late 2010s). About the investigation overall: Alongside well-studied HLA-B-restricted epitopes, the peptide stimulations were aimed at recently identified HLA-C-restricted CMV epitopes, whose presentation resists viral immunomodulation. Donor HLA type was relevant to the analysis, because carriage of CMV infection together with the matching HLA type was indicated by public TCR beta signatures.

The treatment or condition label corresponds to: in vitro stimulation with specific CMV peptide epitopes to enrich CMV-specific T cells. Results the study describes overall, beyond this receptor: In both this cohort and an independent cohort of under 450 donors, the cumulative frequency of public TCR beta family members distinguished carriers of CMV infection plus the relevant HLA type. The ex vivo response was dominated by HLA-C-restricted CMV-specific TCR beta clonotypes, and the single most frequent clonotype in two of eight donors was supplied by these HLA-C-restricted clonotypes.

Sequenced using an Illumina HiSeq 1500. TCRdb redid the processing of the public reads, applying fastp at Q25 and MiXCR, and retained in-frame beta chains. Every CDR3 protein is listed once, alongside the most common genes and DNA of its rows. A total of about 770,000 distinct CDR3 sequences appear in this sample, almost 30% of them only once. Less than 15% of the sample is taken by the ten largest. From the cysteine up to the phenylalanine, the CDR3 has a length of 15 residues. Here the CDR3 DNA is all that survives: 45 bases in frame from base 1. CDR1 and CDR2 are drawn from the germline V gene (reference sequence): MNHEY, SMNVEV. V is trimmed back by 3 bases and J by 9 bases, and the junction contains 9 bases that no gene match accounts for. Regarding this clonotype: Its antigen remains unidentified. Base-call qualities are not available, and no considerably larger clone is one nucleotide away.

Recombination joined TRBV27 with TRBJ2-1; 9 bases in the junction line up with TRBD1. The sample consisted of cultured CD8+ T cells from PBMCs, taken from culture after CMV antigen stimulation. The TCR sequence derives from a human donor in good health (CMV status not recorded). Some clones in this sample may be carry-over from other donors' samples. The bases are TGTGCCAGCAGTTTCGGACAGGGGCCCCTCGGTGAGCAGTTCTTC. Its translation reads: CASSFGQGPLGEQFF.